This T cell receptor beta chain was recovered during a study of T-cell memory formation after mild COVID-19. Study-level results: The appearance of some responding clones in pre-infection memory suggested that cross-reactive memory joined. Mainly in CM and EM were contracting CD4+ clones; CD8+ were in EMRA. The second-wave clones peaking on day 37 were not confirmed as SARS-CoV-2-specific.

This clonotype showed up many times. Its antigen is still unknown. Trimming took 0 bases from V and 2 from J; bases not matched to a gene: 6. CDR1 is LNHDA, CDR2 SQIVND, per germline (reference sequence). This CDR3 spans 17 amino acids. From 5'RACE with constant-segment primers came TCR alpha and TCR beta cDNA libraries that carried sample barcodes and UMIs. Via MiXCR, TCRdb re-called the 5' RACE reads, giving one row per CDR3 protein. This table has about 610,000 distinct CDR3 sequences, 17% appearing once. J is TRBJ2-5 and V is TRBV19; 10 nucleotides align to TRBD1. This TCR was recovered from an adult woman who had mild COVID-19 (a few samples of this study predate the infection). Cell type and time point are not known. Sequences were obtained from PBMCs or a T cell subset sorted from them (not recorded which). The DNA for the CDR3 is TGTGCCAGTAGTATAGACCCGACAGGGGGCTTACAAGAGACCCAGTACTTC. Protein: CASSIDPTGGLQETQYF.